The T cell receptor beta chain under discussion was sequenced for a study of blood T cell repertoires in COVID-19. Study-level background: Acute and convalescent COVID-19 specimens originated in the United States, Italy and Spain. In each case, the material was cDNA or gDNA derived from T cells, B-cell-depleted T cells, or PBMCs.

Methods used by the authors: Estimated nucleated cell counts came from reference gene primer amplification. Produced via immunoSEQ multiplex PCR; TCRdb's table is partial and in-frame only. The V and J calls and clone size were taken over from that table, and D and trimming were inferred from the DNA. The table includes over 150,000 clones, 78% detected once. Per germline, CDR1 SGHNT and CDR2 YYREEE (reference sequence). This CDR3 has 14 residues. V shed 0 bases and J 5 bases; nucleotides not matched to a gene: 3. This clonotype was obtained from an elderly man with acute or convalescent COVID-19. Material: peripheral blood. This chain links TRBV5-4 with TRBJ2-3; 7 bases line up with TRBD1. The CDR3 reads CASSLVQGLDTQYF. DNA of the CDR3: TGTGCCAGCAGCTTGGTACAGGGGCTAGATACGCAGTATTTT. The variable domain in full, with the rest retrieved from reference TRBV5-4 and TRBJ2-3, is ETGVTQSPTHLIKTRGQQVTLRCSSQSGHNTVSWYQQALGQGPQFIFQYYREEENGRGNFPPRFSGLQFPNYSSELNVNALELDDSALYLCASSLVQGLDTQYFGPGTRLTVL.